This TCR beta chain stems from a study of cytomegalovirus exposure and HLA in healthy donors. The data were produced by immunoSEQ multiplex PCR, yet TCRdb's version contains in-frame clones alone and is incomplete. The sample shows over 200,000 clones, 70% to 90% of them seen only once. As regards this clone: Its antigen is still unknown.

Per the germline V gene, CDR1 is SGHRS and CDR2 is YFSETQ. The CDR3 has 15 amino acids. Trimming removed 4 bases from V and 6 bases from J; junction bases left unmatched: 10. Study results and limitations: Clusters of TCRs from the first cohort tended to co-occur in the roughly 120 validation repertoires (as a later analysis found). Reported results showed that the classifier diagnosed cytomegalovirus status with high specificity and sensitivity. Some TCR beta chains (roughly 150 of them) were listed as cytomegalovirus-associated. Most observed TCR sequences were rare, whereas some public TCRs were detected in many donors.

The J gene is TRBJ2-1, the V gene TRBV5-1, with 7 bases fitting TRBD1. The sequenced sample was PBMCs. The TCR originated in a woman between 18 and 29 years old in good health and CMV-seronegative. Here the CDR3 DNA reads TGCGCCAGCAGCGACCGGGACAGAGTAGGCAATGAGCAGTTCTTC. Translating gives CASSDRDRVGNEQFF.